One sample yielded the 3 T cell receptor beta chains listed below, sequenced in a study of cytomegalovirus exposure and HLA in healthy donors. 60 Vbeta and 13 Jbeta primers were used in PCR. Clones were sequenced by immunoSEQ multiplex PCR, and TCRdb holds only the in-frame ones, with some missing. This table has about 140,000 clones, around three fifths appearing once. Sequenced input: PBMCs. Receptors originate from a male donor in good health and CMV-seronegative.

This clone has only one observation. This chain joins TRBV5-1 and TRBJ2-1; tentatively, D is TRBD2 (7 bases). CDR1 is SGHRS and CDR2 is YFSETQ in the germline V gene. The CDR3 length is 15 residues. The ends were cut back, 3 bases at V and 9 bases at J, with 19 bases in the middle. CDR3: CASSWTWGGRREQFF. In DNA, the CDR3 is TGCGCCAGCAGCTGGACATGGGGGGGCAGGCGTGAGCAGTTCTTC.

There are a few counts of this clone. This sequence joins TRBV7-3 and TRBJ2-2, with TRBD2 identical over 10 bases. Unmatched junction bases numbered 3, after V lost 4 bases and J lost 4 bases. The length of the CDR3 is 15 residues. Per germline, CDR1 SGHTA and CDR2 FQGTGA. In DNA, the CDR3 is TGTGCCAGCAGCTCCTCTAGCGGGGGCACCGGGGAGCTGTTTTTT. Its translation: CASSSSSGGTGELFF.

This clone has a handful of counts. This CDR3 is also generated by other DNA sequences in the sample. CDR3 bases: TGTGCCAGCAGTGAACTAGCGGGGGGGTACAATGAGCAGTTCTTC. This encodes CASSELAGGYNEQFF. V and J are TRBV6-1 and TRBJ2-1, with 12 bases aligning to TRBD2. This CDR3 contains 15 residues. The germline V gene has CDR1 MNHNS and CDR2 SASEGT. J was trimmed by 4 bases and V by 2 bases; bases with no gene match: 0.